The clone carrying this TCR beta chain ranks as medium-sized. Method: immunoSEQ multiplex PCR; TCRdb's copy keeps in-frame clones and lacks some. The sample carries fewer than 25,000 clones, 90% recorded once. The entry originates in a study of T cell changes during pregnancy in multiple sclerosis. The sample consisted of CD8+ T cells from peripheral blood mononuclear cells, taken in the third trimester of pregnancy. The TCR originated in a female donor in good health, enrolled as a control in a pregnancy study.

As DNA, the CDR3 is TGTGCCAGCAGTTTCTCGGCTAGCGGGAGTATGTGGGAGCAGTTCTTC. Amino acids: CASSFSASGSMWEQFF. This chain connects TRBV27 to TRBJ2-1; 10 bases are a match to TRBD2. Trimming took 3 bases from V and 10 from J; bases not matched to a gene: 12. The CDR3 contains 16 residues. Germline values: CDR1 MNHEY, CDR2 SMNVEV (reference sequence).